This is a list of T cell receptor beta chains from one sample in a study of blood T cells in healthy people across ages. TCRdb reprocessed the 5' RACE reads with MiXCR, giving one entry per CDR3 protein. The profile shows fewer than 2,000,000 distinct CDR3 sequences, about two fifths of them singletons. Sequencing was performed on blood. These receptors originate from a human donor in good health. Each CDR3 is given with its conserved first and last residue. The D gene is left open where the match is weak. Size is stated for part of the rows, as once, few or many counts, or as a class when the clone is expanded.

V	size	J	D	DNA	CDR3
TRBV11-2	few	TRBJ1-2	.	TGTGCCAGCAGCTTAGATCATATTGGCGGCTACACCTTC	CASSLDHIGGYTF
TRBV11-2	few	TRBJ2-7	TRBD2	TGTGCCAGCAGCCCGTACAACACCCCTCTAGCGGGGAGTCCCTACGAGCAGTACTTC	CASSPYNTPLAGSPYEQYF
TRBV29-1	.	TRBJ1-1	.	TGCAGCGCCAACCGATTCGGGGACACTGAAGCTTTCTTT	CSANRFGDTEAFF
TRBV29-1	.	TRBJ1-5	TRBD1	TGCAGCGTTGCGTTGGGACAGGGGATTAATCAGCCCCAGCATTTT	CSVALGQGINQPQHF
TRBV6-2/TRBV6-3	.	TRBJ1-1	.	TGTGCCAGCAGTTACGAGGGGGGAGGCACTGAAGCTTTCTTT	CASSYEGGGTEAFF
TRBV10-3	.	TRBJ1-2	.	TGTGCCATCAGTGAAGACTCGATGACTTATGGCTACACCTTC	CAISEDSMTYGYTF
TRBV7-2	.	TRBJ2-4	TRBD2	TGTGCCATCAGCTTAGGTCTGCGGGGGGGCCAGAACATTCAGTACTTC	CAISLGLRGGQNIQYF
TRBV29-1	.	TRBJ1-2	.	TGCAGCGTTGTCGACAGCAGCTCCTACACCTTC	CSVVDSSSYTF
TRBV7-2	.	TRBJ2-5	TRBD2	TGTGCCAGCAGCCCAGGGACTAGCGGGGGGGCTCGTGGGGAGACCCAGTACTTC	CASSPGTSGGARGETQYF
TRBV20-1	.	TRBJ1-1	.	TGCAGTGCTAAATGGAGGATGAACACTGAAGCTTTCTTT	CSAKWRMNTEAFF
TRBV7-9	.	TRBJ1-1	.	TGTGCCAGCAGCTTAAATTTCGGATTCAAGGACGGCTTGAACACTGAAACTTTCTTT	CASSLNFGFKDGLNTETFF
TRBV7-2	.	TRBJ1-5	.	TGTGCCAGCAGCTTAGGGGTCGCGCGGCCCCAGCATTTT	CASSLGVARPQHF
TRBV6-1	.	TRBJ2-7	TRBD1	TGTGCCAGCTATAGCCGGGACAGGGGGCTCGAGCAGTACTTC	CASYSRDRGLEQYF
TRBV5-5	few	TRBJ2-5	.	TGTGCCAGCAGAAGTACCGCGCGCGGGGAGACCCAGTACTTC	CASRSTARGETQYF
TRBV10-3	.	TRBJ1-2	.	TGTGCCGTCCGACAGCAGGGAGGGGATGGCTACACCTTC	CAVRQQGGDGYTF
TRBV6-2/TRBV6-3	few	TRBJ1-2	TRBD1	TGTGCCAGCAGCCGGACAGGTTTTAACTATGGCTACACCTTC	CASSRTGFNYGYTF
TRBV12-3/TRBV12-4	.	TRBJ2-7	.	TGTGCCAGCAGTTTCGGCCGCCGCCCCTACGAGCAGTACTTC	CASSFGRRPYEQYF
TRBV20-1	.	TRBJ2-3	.	TGCAGTGCTGTTGATTGGCCAAAATCTAGCACAGATACGCAGTATTTT	CSAVDWPKSSTDTQYF
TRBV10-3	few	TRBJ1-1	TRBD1	TGTGCCATCACTCCCAACACAGGGGGCACTGAAGCTTTCTTT	CAITPNTGGTEAFF
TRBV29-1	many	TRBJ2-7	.	TGCAGCGGTAGCGACAACTACGAGCAGTACTTC	CSGSDNYEQYF
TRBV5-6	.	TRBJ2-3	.	TGTGCCAGCAGCTTGCGGTGGGGGAGCACAGATACGCAGTATTTT	CASSLRWGSTDTQYF
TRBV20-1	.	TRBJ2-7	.	TGCAGTGCTAGATACGGGGGAGGCGAGCAGTACTTC	CSARYGGGEQYF
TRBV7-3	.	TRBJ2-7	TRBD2	TGTGCCAGCAGCTTCCAGAGCGGGGGCTCCTACGAGCAGTACTTC	CASSFQSGGSYEQYF
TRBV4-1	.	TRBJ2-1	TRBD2	TGCGCCAGCAGCCAGGAACCGGGACTAGCCAATGAGCAGTTCTTC	CASSQEPGLANEQFF
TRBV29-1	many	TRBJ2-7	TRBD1	TGCAGCGCTGTCGGGACAGTAAACTACGAGCAGTACTTC	CSAVGTVNYEQYF
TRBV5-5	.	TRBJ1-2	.	TGTGCCAGCAGCGTCGGGGGGGCTCGCCATGGCTACACCTTC	CASSVGGARHGYTF
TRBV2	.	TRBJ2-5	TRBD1	TGTGCCAGCACCAGGGACAGGGGGAGCCAAGAGACCCAGTACTTC	CASTRDRGSQETQYF
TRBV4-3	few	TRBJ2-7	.	TGCGCCAGCAGCCAAGAGTTTGACCTGACAGGACACTACGAGCAGTACTTC	CASSQEFDLTGHYEQYF
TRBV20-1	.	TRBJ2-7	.	TGCAGTGCTACACGACCCTACGAGCAGTACTTC	CSATRPYEQYF
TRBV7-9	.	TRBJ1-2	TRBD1	TGTGCCAGCAGCTGGGACAGCCTCGGCTACACCTTC	CASSWDSLGYTF
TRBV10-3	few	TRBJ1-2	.	TGTGCCATCAGTGAGGACAGAAGGTTGTCCCTAAGCTATGGCTACACCTTC	CAISEDRRLSLSYGYTF
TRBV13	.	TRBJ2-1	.	TGTGCCAGCAGCTCACAGGGTTTGTTCAATGAGCAGTTCTTC	CASSSQGLFNEQFF
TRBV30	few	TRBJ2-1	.	TGTGCCTGGAAAGAAGGTCGGCATGAGCAGTTCTTC	CAWKEGRHEQFF
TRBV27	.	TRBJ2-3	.	TGTGCCAGCAGACGCCTTGACCAGATGGGGACAGATACGCAGTATTTT	CASRRLDQMGTDTQYF
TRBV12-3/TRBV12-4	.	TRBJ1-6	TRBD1	TGTGCCAGCACCACCGGGACAGCTTATTCACCCCTCCACTTT	CASTTGTAYSPLHF
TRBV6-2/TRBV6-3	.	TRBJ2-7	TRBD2	TGTGCCAGCAGTCGGACTAGCGGGGCCTACGAGCAGTATTTC	CASSRTSGAYEQYF
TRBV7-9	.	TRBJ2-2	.	TGTGCCAGCAGCCCTCTTGCGGGGCCGAACACCGGGGAGCTGTTTTTT	CASSPLAGPNTGELFF
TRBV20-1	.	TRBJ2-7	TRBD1	TGCAGTGCTCGGTTCAATATCCGGGACAGACGAATGGACTCCTACGAGCAGTACTTC	CSARFNIRDRRMDSYEQYF
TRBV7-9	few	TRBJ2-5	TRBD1	TGTGCCAGCAGCTTGGGATCAGGGGGCCCCCAAGAGACCCAGTACTTC	CASSLGSGGPQETQYF
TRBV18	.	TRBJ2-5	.	TGTGCCAGCTCACCACAGAACGGTCAAGAGACCCAGTACTTC	CASSPQNGQETQYF
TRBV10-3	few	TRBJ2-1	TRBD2	TGTGCCATTAGTCCTAGCGGGCCCTCGGATGAGCAGTTCTTC	CAISPSGPSDEQFF
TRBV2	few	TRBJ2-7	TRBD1	TGTGCCAGCAGTTCCAGAGGTCCAGGGACAGGGGGAGTCTACGAGCAGTACTTC	CASSSRGPGTGGVYEQYF
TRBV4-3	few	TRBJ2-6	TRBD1	TGCGCCAGCAGCCAAGATTCAGGGGGTGGGGCCAACGTCCTGACTTTC	CASSQDSGGGANVLTF
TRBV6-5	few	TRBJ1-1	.	TGTGCCAGCAGTGAAATTCAGGGTACTGAAGCTTTCTTT	CASSEIQGTEAFF
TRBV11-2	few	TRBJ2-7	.	TGTGCCAGCAGCTACGGGCCGGTCGACTCCTACGAGCAGTACTTC	CASSYGPVDSYEQYF
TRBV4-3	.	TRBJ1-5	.	TGCGCCAGCAGCCAAGAAAGGGGGGCTATGAATCAGCCCCAGCATTTT	CASSQERGAMNQPQHF
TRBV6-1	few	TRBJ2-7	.	TGTGCCAGCAGTGAATGGCAGGGTCACTACGAGCAGTACTTC	CASSEWQGHYEQYF
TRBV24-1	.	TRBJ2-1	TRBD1	TGTGCCACCAGTGGGGGGACAGGGTTTGATGAGCAGTTCTTC	CATSGGTGFDEQFF
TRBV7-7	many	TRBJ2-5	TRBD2	TGTGCTAGCAGCCTCGGGACTAGCGGGGGATTAGAGACCCAGTACTTC	CASSLGTSGGLETQYF
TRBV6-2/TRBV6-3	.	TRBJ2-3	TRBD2	TGTGCCAGCATCCCCACAGGAGCGGGAACGCAGTATTTT	CASIPTGAGTQYF